This T cell receptor beta chain appears in the sequencing data of a study of response to subunit inactivated influenza vaccine. From the RT-PCR reads, TCRdb called clonotypes with MiXCR, one entry per CDR3 protein. The data hold more than 500,000 distinct CDR3 sequences, with approximately 11% observed a single time. There are a few counts of this clonotype. This CDR3 region has 15 residues. Germline V gene lookup returns CDR1 MGHRA and CDR2 YSYEKL. With 0 bases removed from V and 12 bases from J, the gap between germline ends came to 17 bases. These data were likewise used in another study, on T cells expressing NK-cell markers. That source adds: 5'RACE template switching with UMIs produced the TCR beta cDNA. A range of about 1.0-8% of CD8+ T cells consisted of dominant NKG2C+ clonotypes in a handful of donors. Researchers report these clonotypes also headed the CD3+CD56-NKG2C+ fraction in a few donors.

This TCR derives from a man aged 45-60 years who received an inactivated influenza vaccine. The gene calls are TRBV4-1 and TRBJ1-4; no clear D gene. Sample: PBMCs from blood, taken on the day of vaccination. The CDR3 is CASSQDSGPMRELFF. CDR3 sequence (DNA): TGCGCCAGCAGCCAAGATTCCGGTCCTATGAGGGAACTGTTTTTT.